Here is one T cell receptor beta chain with its context. This CDR3 has 14 residues. The ends were cut back, 7 bases at V and 0 bases at J, with 10 bases in the middle. Germline CDR1 MNHNS, CDR2 SASEGT. These data are taken from a study of OX40 agonist ivuxolimab in advanced cancers. Study as a whole: It was ivuxolimab, an agonistic anti-OX40 (CD134) antibody, that patients were treated with.

Profiling relied on immunoSEQ multiplex PCR, and the TCRdb table lists in-frame clones only, not all of them. The profile shows 100,000 to 140,000 clones, around 93% of them singletons. The V and J genes are TRBV6-1 and TRBJ2-1, with no clear D. This sequence originates from an adult with an advanced solid tumor such as melanoma, head and neck, liver or kidney cancer. The input for sequencing was CD4+ or CD8+ T cells sorted from blood, taken in a trial of the OX40 agonist ivuxolimab. CDR3: CASTTSYSYNEQFF. Written as DNA, the CDR3 is TGTGCCAGCACGACGTCCTACTCCTACAATGAGCAGTTCTTC.